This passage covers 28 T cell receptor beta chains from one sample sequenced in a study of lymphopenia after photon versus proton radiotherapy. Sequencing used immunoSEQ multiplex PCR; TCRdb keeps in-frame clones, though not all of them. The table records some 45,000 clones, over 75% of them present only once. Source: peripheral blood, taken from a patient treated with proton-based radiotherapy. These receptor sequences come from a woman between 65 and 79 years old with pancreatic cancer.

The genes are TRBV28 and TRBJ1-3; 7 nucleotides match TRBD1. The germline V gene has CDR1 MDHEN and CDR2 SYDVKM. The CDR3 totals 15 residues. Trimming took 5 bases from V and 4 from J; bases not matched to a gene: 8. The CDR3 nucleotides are TGTGCCAGCAGTCCCGGGACAGTTGGGGGAAACACCATATATTTT. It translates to CASSPGTVGGNTIYF. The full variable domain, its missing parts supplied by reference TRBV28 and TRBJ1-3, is DVKVTQSSRYLVKRTGEKVFLECVQDMDHENMFWYRQDPGLGLRLIYFSYDVKMKEKGDIPEGYSVSREKKERFSLILESASTNQTSMYLCASSPGTVGGNTIYFGEGSWLTVV.

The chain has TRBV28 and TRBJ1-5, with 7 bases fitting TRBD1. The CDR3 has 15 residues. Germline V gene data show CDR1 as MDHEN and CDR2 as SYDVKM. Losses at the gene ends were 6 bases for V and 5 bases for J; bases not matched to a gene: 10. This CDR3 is CASSPGFQGDQPQHF. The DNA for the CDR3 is TGTGCCAGCAGCCCAGGGTTCCAGGGGGATCAGCCCCAGCATTTT.

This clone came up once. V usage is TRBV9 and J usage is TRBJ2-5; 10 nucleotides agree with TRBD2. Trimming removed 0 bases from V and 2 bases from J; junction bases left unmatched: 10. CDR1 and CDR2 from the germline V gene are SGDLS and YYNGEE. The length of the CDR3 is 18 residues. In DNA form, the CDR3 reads TGTGCCAGCAGCGTAGGGCTAGCGGGAGAGACTATTCAAGAGACCCAGTACTTC. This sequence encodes CASSVGLAGETIQETQYF. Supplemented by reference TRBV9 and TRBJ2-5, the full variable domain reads DSGVTQTPKHLITATGQRVTLRCSPRSGDLSVYWYQQSLDQGLQFLIQYYNGEERAKGNILERFSAQQFPDLHSELNLSSLELGDSALYFCASSVGLAGETIQETQYFGPGTRLLVL.

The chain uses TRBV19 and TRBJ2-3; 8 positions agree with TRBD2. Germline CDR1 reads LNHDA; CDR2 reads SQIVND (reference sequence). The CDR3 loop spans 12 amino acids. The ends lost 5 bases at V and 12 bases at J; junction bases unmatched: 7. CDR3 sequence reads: CASSEGTSKQYF. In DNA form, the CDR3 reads TGTGCCAGTAGTGAGGGGACTAGTAAACAGTATTTT.

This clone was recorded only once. In DNA, the CDR3 is TGTGCCAGCAGCTTAAGTCAAGCGGGAACCACAGATACGCAGTATTTT. Its translation is CASSLSQAGTTDTQYF. V usage is TRBV7-9 and J usage is TRBJ2-3, with TRBD2 matching over 7 bases. Germline V gene data show CDR1 as SEHNR and CDR2 as FQNEAQ (reference sequence). V shed 2 bases and J 2 bases; nucleotides not matched to a gene: 7. The CDR3 has 16 amino acids.

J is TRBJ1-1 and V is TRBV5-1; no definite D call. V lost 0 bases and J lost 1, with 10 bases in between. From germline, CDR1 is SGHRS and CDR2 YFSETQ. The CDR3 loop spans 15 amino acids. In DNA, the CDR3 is TGCGCCAGCAGCTTGGGCGGCTTGGGGAACACTGAAGCTTTCTTT. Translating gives CASSLGGLGNTEAFF.

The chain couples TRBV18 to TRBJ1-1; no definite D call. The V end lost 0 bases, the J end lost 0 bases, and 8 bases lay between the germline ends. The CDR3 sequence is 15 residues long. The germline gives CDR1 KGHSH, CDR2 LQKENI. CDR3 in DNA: TGTGCCAGCTCACCACCGGGAGGTATGAACACTGAAGCTTTCTTT. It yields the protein CASSPPGGMNTEAFF.

The CDR3, as DNA: TGTGCCAGCAGCTTAACGCTAGCCGATGAGCAGTTCTTC. Translated: CASSLTLADEQFF. This chain uses TRBV7-3 with TRBJ2-1, with D possibly being TRBD2 (5 bases). The CDR3 is made up of 13 amino acids. The germline V gene encodes CDR1 SGHTA and CDR2 FQGTGA. Between the trimmed V and J ends, which lost 0 bases and 8 bases, there was a span of 8 bases.

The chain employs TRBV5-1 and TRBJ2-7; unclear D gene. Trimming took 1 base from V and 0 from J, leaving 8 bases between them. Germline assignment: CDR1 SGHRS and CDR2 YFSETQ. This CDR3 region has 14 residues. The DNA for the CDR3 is TGCGCCAGCAGCTTGCCCCAAAGCTCCTACGAGCAGTACTTC. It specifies CASSLPQSSYEQYF.

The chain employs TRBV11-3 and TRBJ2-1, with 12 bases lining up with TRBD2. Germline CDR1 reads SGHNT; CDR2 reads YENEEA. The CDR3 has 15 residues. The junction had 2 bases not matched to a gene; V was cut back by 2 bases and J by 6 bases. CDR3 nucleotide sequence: TGTGCCAGCAGCTTACGGACTAGCGGGACCAATGAGCAGTTCTTC. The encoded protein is CASSLRTSGTNEQFF.

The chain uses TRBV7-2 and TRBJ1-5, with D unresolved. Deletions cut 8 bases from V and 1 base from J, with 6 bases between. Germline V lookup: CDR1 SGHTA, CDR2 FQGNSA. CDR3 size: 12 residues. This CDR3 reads CASGNSNQPQHF. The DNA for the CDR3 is TGTGCCAGCGGTAACAGCAATCAGCCCCAGCATTTT.

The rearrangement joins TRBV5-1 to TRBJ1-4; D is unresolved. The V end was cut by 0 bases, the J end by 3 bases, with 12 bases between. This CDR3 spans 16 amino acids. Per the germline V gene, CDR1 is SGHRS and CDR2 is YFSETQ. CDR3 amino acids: CASSLDEQKANEKLFF. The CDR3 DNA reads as TGCGCCAGCAGCTTGGATGAACAGAAGGCTAATGAAAAACTGTTTTTT.

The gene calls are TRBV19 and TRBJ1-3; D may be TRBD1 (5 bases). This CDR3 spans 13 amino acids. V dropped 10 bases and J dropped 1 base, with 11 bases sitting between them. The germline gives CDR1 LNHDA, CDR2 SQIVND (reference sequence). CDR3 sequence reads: CATTGDSGNTIYF. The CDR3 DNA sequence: TGTGCCACCACGGGGGATTCTGGAAACACCATATATTTT.

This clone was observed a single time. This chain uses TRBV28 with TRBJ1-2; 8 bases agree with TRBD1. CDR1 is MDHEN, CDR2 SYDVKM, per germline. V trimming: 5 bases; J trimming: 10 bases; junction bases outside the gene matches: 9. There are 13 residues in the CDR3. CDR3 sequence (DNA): TGTGCCAGCAGTCCTCGACAGGGGAACGTCTACACCTTC. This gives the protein CASSPRQGNVYTF.

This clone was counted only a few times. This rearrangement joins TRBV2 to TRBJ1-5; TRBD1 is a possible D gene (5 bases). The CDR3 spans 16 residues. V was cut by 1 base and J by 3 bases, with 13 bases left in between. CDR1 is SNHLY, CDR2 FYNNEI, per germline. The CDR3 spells CASSEDAGIDNQPQHF. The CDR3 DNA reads TGTGCCAGCAGTGAAGACGCAGGGATTGACAATCAGCCCCAGCATTTT.

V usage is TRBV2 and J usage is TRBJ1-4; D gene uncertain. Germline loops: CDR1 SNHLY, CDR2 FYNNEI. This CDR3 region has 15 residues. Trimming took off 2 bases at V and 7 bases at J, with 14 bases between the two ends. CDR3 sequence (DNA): TGTGCCAGCAGTGAATCATCCGTCGGAGGTGAAAAACTGTTTTTT. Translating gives CASSESSVGGEKLFF.

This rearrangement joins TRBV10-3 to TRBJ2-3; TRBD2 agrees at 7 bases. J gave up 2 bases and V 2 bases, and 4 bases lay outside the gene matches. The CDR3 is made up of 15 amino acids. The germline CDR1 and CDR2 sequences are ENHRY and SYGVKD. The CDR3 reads CAISETSDSTDTQYF. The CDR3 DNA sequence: TGTGCCATCAGTGAGACTAGCGACTCCACAGATACGCAGTATTTT.

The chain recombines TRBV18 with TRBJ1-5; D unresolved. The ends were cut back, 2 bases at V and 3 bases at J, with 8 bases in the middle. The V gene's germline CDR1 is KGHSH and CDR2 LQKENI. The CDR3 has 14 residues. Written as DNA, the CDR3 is TGTGCCAGCTCACCATCCAGCTCCAATCAGCCCCAGCATTTT. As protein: CASSPSSSNQPQHF.

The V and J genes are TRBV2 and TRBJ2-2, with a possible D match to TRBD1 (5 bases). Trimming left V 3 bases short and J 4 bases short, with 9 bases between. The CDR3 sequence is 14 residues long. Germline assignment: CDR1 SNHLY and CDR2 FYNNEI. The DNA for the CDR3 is TGTGCCAGCAGTGAGTCAGGGTTCACCGGGGAGCTGTTTTTT. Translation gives CASSESGFTGELFF.

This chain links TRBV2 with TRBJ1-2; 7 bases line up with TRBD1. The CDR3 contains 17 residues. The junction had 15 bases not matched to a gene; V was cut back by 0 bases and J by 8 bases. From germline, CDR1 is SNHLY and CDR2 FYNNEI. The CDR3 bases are TGTGCCAGCAGTGAAGCCCCACCCCACCAGGGGGGTTGGGGCTACACCTTC. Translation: CASSEAPPHQGGWGYTF.

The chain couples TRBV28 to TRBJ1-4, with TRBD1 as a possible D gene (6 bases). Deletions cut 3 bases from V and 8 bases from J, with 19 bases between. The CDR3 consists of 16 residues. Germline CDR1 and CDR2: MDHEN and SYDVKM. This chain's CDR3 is CASSFYRRGREEKLFF. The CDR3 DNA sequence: TGTGCCAGCAGTTTCTACCGGCGGGGGCGGGAAGAAAAACTGTTTTTT. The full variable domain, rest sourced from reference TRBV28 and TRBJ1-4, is DVKVTQSSRYLVKRTGEKVFLECVQDMDHENMFWYRQDPGLGLRLIYFSYDVKMKEKGDIPEGYSVSREKKERFSLILESASTNQTSMYLCASSFYRRGREEKLFFGSGTQLSVL.

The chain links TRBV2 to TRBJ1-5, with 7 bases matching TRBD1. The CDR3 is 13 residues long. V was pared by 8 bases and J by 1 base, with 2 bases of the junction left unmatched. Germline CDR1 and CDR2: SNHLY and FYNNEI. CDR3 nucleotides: TGTGCCAGCGACAGGGAGAGCAATCAGCCCCAGCATTTT. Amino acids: CASDRESNQPQHF.

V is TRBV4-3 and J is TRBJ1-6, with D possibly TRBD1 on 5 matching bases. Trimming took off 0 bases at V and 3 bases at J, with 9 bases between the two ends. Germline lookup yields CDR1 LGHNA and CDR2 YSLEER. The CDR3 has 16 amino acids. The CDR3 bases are TGCGCCAGCAGCCAAGAGACGGGGGTCTATAATTCACCCCTCCACTTT. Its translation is CASSQETGVYNSPLHF.

Here the CDR3 DNA reads TGTGCCAGCAGTAGACCAATGGTAGGCGGAAACGAGCAGTACTTC. This sequence encodes CASSRPMVGGNEQYF. The gene calls are TRBV6-5 and TRBJ2-7, with unresolved D. Germline values: CDR1 MNHEY, CDR2 SVGAGI. This CDR3 spans 15 amino acids. Trimming pared 5 bases from V and 5 bases from J, leaving 19 bases between.

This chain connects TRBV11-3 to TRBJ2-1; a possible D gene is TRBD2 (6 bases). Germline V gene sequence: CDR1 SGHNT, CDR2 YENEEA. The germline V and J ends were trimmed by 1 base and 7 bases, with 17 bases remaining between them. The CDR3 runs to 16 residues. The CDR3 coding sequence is TGTGCCAGCAGCTTAGGGGAGGCGGGAACCCGAAATGAGCAGTTCTTC. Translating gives CASSLGEAGTRNEQFF. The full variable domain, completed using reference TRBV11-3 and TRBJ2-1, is EAGVVQSPRYKIIEKKQPVAFWCNPISGHNTLYWYLQNLGQGPELLIRYENEEAVDDSQLPKDRFSAERLKGVDSTLKIQPAELGDSAVYLCASSLGEAGTRNEQFFGPGTRLTVL.

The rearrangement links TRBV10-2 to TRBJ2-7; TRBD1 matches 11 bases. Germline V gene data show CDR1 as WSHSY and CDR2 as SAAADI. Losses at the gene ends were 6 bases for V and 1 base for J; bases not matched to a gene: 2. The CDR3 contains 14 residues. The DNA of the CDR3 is TGCGCCAGCAGAGGACAGGGGGCATCCTACGAGCAGTACTTC. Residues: CASRGQGASYEQYF.

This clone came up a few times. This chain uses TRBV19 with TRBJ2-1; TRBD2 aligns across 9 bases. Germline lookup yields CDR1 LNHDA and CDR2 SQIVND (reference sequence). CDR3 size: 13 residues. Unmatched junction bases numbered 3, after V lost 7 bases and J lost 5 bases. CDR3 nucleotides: TGTGCCAGTATTAAGCGGGAGGACAATGAGCAGTTCTTC. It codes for CASIKREDNEQFF.

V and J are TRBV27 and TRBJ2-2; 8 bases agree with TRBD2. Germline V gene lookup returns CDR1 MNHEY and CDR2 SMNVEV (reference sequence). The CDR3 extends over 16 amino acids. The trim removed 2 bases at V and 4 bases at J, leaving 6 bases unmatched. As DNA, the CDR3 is TGTGCCAGCAGTTTACGTCCGGCGGGAGGCACCGGGGAGCTGTTTTTT. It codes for CASSLRPAGGTGELFF.